The clone carrying this T cell receptor (beta chain) showed up many times. Its target is unknown. Investigators reverse transcribed all isolated RNA, so they sequenced expressed TCRB transcripts. Profiled with immunoSEQ multiplex PCR; TCRdb holds only in-frame clones, not every one. The data hold roughly 300,000 clones, with 14% observed a single time. The data were taken from a study of beta chain features in type 1 diabetes. Study results and caveats: Within patients, naive, central memory and Treg TCRB repertoires seemed more similar than within healthy donors.

Once sorted, every population was more than 95% pure. Germline trimming cut 5 bases from V and 9 bases from J; bases unmatched to any gene: 12. The CDR3 totals 15 residues. Per germline, CDR1 LNHDA and CDR2 SQIVND (reference sequence). Sequenced: central memory CD4+ T cells from blood. V gene TRBV19 combines with J gene TRBJ1-4; 7 nucleotides match TRBD1. The TCR comes from a man aged 30-40 years in good health. The CDR3 coding sequence is TGTGCCAGTAGTTCCCGACAGGGCGAAACGAAAAAACTGTTTTTT. Protein product: CASSSRQGETKKLFF.